This TCR beta chain was documented in a study of shared clonotypes between healthy human individuals. Genomic DNA per cell subset filled all wells of several immunoSEQ plates. Generated by immunoSEQ multiplex PCR, the TCRdb table keeps only in-frame clones and is missing some. The table includes hundreds of thousands of clones, 90% to 97% detected once. V lost 0 bases and J 10 bases, leaving 3 bases between the germline ends. CDR1 MGHRA and CDR2 YSYEKL come from the germline V gene. This CDR3 is built from 11 residues. This TCR came from a woman aged 25 to 39 in good health. This chain joins TRBV4-1 and TRBJ1-4; D gene unclear. The sample consisted of naive CD4+ T cells sorted from blood. The subset is: CD45RA+ positively selected. Written as DNA, the CDR3 is TGCGCCAGCAGCCAAGATGGAAAACTGTTTTTT. Protein: CASSQDGKLFF.